The clone carrying this T cell receptor beta chain was picked up many times. Its antigen is not identified. Trimming cost V 4 bases and J 0 bases, with 11 bases left between them. Germline values: CDR1 SGDLS, CDR2 YYNGEE. The CDR3 contains 14 residues. The data were taken from a study of T-cell reconstitution after alpha-beta-depleted transplantation in children. Whole-study results and caveats: Expanded clones from the graft, numbering several hundred, reportedly supplied alpha-beta T cells about two months after transplant. Among T cells one year after transplant, newly produced cells accounted for most counts and diversity.

Unique molecular identifiers were incorporated when the TCRbeta library was constructed. TCRdb itself ran the PCR reads through MiXCR, one entry per CDR3 protein. In the table there are approximately 490,000 distinct CDR3 sequences, approximately 10% of which are singletons. The chain uses TRBV9 and TRBJ2-7; no reliable D call. This specimen was PBMCs, taken before TCRalphabeta/CD19-depleted stem cell transplant. The sequence derives from a child aged 2 to 15 with inherited bone marrow failure, due to receive a stem cell transplant. CDR3 nucleotides: TGTGCCAGCAGCCGCGGAACCCCCTCCTACGAGCAGTACTTC. It specifies CASSRGTPSYEQYF.